These 3 T cell receptor beta chains were sequenced from one sample in a study of monozygotic twins with inflammatory bowel disease. One entry per CDR3 protein, without DNA, is what TCRdb gives after re-calling the 5' RACE reads. Its table records around 450,000 distinct CDR3 sequences. Material: blood. Receptors originate from a human donor with ulcerative colitis or Crohn's disease, or a healthy co-twin of an affected twin (not recorded which).

This chain connects TRBV19 to TRBJ1-5; no DNA is available, so the TRBD1 call from TCRdb remains unchecked. There are 16 residues in the CDR3. Germline assignment: CDR1 LNHDA and CDR2 SQIVND (reference sequence). This chain's CDR3 is CASSPTSGTFNQPQHF.

The chain has TRBV6-2 or TRBV6-3 and TRBJ2-1; TCRdb's D call, TRBD1, is unchecked because there is no DNA. Germline V gene sequence: CDR1 MNHEY, CDR2 SVGEGT. The CDR3 spans 14 residues. CDR3 sequence reads: CASTGGPPYNEQFF.

The chain recombines TRBV4-2 with TRBJ2-1; absent DNA, TCRdb's TRBD2 call cannot be checked. This CDR3 region has 16 residues. Germline loops: CDR1 LGHNA, CDR2 YNFKEQ. CDR3 amino acids: CASSPNLAGHYNEQFF.